The 9 T cell receptor beta chains in this list originate from one sample, sequenced in a study of shared clonotypes between healthy human individuals. Using immunoSEQ multiplex PCR, the repertoire was profiled, and TCRdb retains in-frame clones only, with some absent. In the table there are millions of clones, roughly 94% of which are singletons. Material for sequencing was naive CD4+ T cells sorted from blood. Regarding subset: CD45RA+ positively selected. These receptors originate from a man aged 18 to 30 in good health.

The V call is TRBV10-1, the J call TRBJ2-2, with 8 bases lining up with TRBD2. After removal of 6 bases from V and 1 base from J, the junction contained 4 bases not matched to a gene. The CDR3 sequence is 15 residues long. Germline CDR1 is WNHNN and CDR2 is SYGVQD (reference sequence). CDR3 bases: TGCGCCAGCAGGGCTACTAGCGGGAACACCGGGGAGCTGTTTTTT. It codes for CASRATSGNTGELFF.

The chain links TRBV11-3 to TRBJ2-2, with D hard to call. Germline lookup yields CDR1 SGHNT and CDR2 YENEEA. The CDR3 consists of 13 residues. Trimming cost V 0 bases and J 5 bases, with 4 bases left between them. The CDR3 DNA follows: TGTGCCAGCAGCTTAGATATGACCGGGGAGCTGTTTTTT. It yields the protein CASSLDMTGELFF.

The chain combines TRBV7-9 with TRBJ1-3; D call uncertain. The V end was cut by 5 bases, the J end by 2 bases, with 13 bases between. Germline V lookup: CDR1 SEHNR, CDR2 FQNEAQ (reference sequence). This CDR3 spans 15 amino acids. The CDR3 here is CASSPRGMAGNTIYF. DNA of the CDR3: TGTGCCAGCAGCCCGCGGGGAATGGCTGGAAACACCATATATTTT.

The chain employs TRBV27 and TRBJ2-7, with 7 bases fitting TRBD1. This CDR3 has 14 residues. The junction had 7 bases not matched to a gene; V was cut back by 5 bases and J by 3 bases. Germline V gives CDR1 MNHEY, CDR2 SMNVEV (reference sequence). The CDR3: CASSPPGQNYEQYF. As DNA, the CDR3 is TGTGCCAGCAGTCCTCCGGGACAGAACTACGAGCAGTACTTC.

CDR3 sequence (DNA): TGTGCCAGCAGCCCCCGGGACAGGGTGGCTTATGGCTACACCTTC. Residues: CASSPRDRVAYGYTF. The chain carries TRBV14 and TRBJ1-2, with TRBD1 matching over 9 bases. The J segment lost 5 bases and the V segment lost 4 bases, leaving 8 bases of the junction unmatched. The CDR3 has 15 amino acids. Germline V gene sequence: CDR1 SGHDN, CDR2 FVKESK.

V and J are TRBV6-1 and TRBJ2-3; D is perhaps TRBD1 (5 bases). The CDR3 length is 14 residues. The ends were cut back, 4 bases at V and 4 bases at J, with 12 bases in the middle. CDR1 is MNHNS and CDR2 is SASEGT in the germline V gene. DNA of the CDR3: TGTGCCAGCAGTGGAAGGATCAGGGCAGATACGCAGTATTTT. Encoded protein: CASSGRIRADTQYF.

The chain couples TRBV4-1 to TRBJ2-7; 13 nucleotides line up with TRBD2. Germline-derived CDR1 and CDR2 are MGHRA and YSYEKL. With V trimmed by 9 bases and J by 3 bases, 14 bases remained unmatched. CDR3 length: 17 residues. The CDR3 bases are TGCGCCAGTACTCCGGGACTAGCGGGGCTCGTTGGCTACGAGCAGTACTTC. Translating gives CASTPGLAGLVGYEQYF.

This clone has a single count. V is TRBV30 and J is TRBJ2-7; D might be TRBD2 (6 bases). Trimming took off 6 bases at V and 8 bases at J, with 17 bases between the two ends. This CDR3 region has 12 residues. Per the germline V gene, CDR1 is GTSNPN and CDR2 is SVGIG (reference sequence). The CDR3 sequence: CACHLGGNKQYF. Written as DNA, the CDR3 is TGTGCCTGCCACTTGGGGGGAAATAAGCAGTACTTC.

This clone has a single count. The chain uses TRBV28 and TRBJ1-3; unclear D gene. Germline-derived CDR1 and CDR2 are MDHEN and SYDVKM. The CDR3 runs to 17 residues. The V gene lost 3 bases and the J gene lost 8 bases, with 23 bases spanning the gap. DNA for the CDR3: TGTGCCAGCAGTTTCGTCGCAGGATTCTACCCTCCGGACACCATATATTTT. It codes for CASSFVAGFYPPDTIYF.